This TCR beta chain derives from a study of T cells expressing NK-cell markers. Study-wide background: Beta-chain profiling covered CD3+CD56+NKG2C+, CD3+CD56+NKG2C- and CD3+CD56-NKG2C+ sorted subsets. Seven HCMV-seropositive donors and one seronegative donor made up the eight sequenced donors.

After re-calling the 5' RACE reads, TCRdb lists one entry per CDR3 protein, DNA absent. The sample's table shows about 390,000 distinct CDR3 sequences. The germline V gene encodes CDR1 SGDLS and CDR2 YYNGEE. The CDR3 totals 13 residues. As regards this clonotype: Its antigen is currently unknown.

Regarding the study as a whole: Several donors showed these clonotypes also leading the CD3+CD56-NKG2C+ fraction.

The V and J genes are TRBV9 and TRBJ1-5. The sequence came from a woman aged 50 to 65 in good health. Material: blood T cells: a sorted CD56 or NKG2C T cell subset, CD4+ or CD8+ T cells, or bulk PBMC T cells (not recorded which). CDR3 residues: CASSVDPDRDQHF.